The present T cell receptor beta chain was sequenced within a study of spatial heterogeneity in lung cancer (dated by TCRdb to between 2018 and 2021). For the study in its entirety: More beta-chain than alpha-chain transcripts were consistently detected, likely reflecting higher beta-chain transcript abundance. In non-small cell lung cancer, the study made a quantitative comparison of TCR alpha and beta repertoires among multiple tumor regions, matched nontumor lung and blood. Both alpha and beta chains were TCR-sequenced in samples taken at surgery, namely 220 tumor regions, 62 to 70 matched nontumor lung samples and roughly 56 PBMC samples. In the raw uncorrected reads, each unique combination of TCR and UMI appeared more than ten times on average. Nonsynonymous mutation counts, determined by whole-exome sequencing of tumor tissue, were related to TCR repertoire features. The paper as a whole reports these results and caveats: Ubiquitous expanded tumor TCRs were detected in blood more often at tumor resection than at routine follow-up. Additional single-cell paired TCR alpha and beta sequencing was considered necessary to confirm, at a functional level, the hypothesis that regional TCRs recognize regional mutations.

Libraries were made using 5' RACE. Sequenced on a NextSeq 500. The TCR library protocol attached a unique molecular identifier to each TCR cDNA molecule to allow correction of PCR and sequencing errors. Concerning the study's data processing: Decombinator tools were used for TCR identification, UMI-based error correction and CDR3 extraction. Expanded TCRs were defined as those above a frequency of 2 per 1,000, corresponding to the top 1% of the tumor frequency distribution. Renyi diversity was computed with the R vegan package after each repertoire had been subsampled 100 times to 5,000 TCRs. CDR3 similarity networks were built from amino acid triplet string-kernel similarity, connecting CDR3s with pairwise similarity above 0.82. Using fastp at Q25 and MiXCR, TCRdb reprocessed the public reads and kept productive beta chains. Each CDR3 protein appears once, grouped with its most common genes and DNA. These V and J calls originate from TCRdb's pipeline instead of the authors' own analysis. This sample lists 35,000 to 40,000 distinct CDR3 sequences; approximately 6.8% were detected once. Over 25% of the sample lies in the top ten.

From the germline V gene, CDR1 is MNHNS and CDR2 is SASEGT. Trimming accounts for 8 bases at V and 6 bases at J, while the number of junction bases matched to no gene is 10. From the cysteine up to the phenylalanine, the CDR3 has a length of 14 residues. Solely the CDR3 DNA is kept, with 42 bases framed from the first base. This clonotype was seen ten or more times. Its antigen remains undetermined. Per-nucleotide qualities are absent, and no much larger clonotype sits a single base away. The sample's time point, from its label and the paper: sample taken at primary tumor resection. The donors were fewer than 90 patients from the lung TRACERx cohort who had early-stage, untreated non-small cell lung cancer. For TCR sequencing, whole RNA was extracted from tumor and nontumor lung tissue, or from cryopreserved PBMC samples, and no cell sorting was done. A patient was chosen for TCR sequencing only when enough RNA was available from at least two tumor regions.

This TCR was sampled from a female donor with early-stage non-small cell lung cancer. The sample was PBMCs, taken at surgery. The rearranged chain carries TRBV6-1 and TRBJ2-3; 8 junctional bases match TRBD1. The CDR3: CASSRQGLVDTQYF. The DNA reads as follows: TGTGCCAGCTCGCGACAGGGGCTCGTGGATACGCAGTATTTT.